This T cell receptor beta chain was captured in a study of T cells in Graves' hyperthyroidism and ophthalmopathy. Study-wide findings and caveats: Ophthalmopathy prediction by the model preceded onset by a median approximately 5.9 months. A 13 V-J signature model discriminated ophthalmopathy versus stable hyperthyroidism.

Researchers defined stable Graves' hyperthyroidism as no ophthalmopathy progression within 18 months. The diagnoses drew upon clinical symptoms, serum thyroxine and TRAb, thyroid ultrasound and orbital computed tomography. RNA transcripts yielded amplified TCR beta CDR3 regions. The HTBI set primed first-round TCR CDR3 RT-PCR. TCRdb re-called the multiplex PCR reads through MiXCR, storing one row per CDR3 protein. The table lists 450,000 to 600,000 distinct CDR3 sequences, 14% of them singletons. The CDR3 has 15 residues. Germline V lookup: CDR1 MDHEN, CDR2 SYDVKM. The trim removed 6 bases at V and 0 bases at J, leaving 4 bases unmatched. For this clonotype: Its antigen remains unknown.

This clonotype was sampled from a woman in her thirties or forties with Graves' hyperthyroidism. The genes are TRBV28 and TRBJ1-3, with 8 bases identical to TRBD1. Sequencing was carried out using blood. The CDR3 DNA reads as TGTGCCAGCAGGACAGGGGTTGGCTCTGGAAACACCATATATTTT. Protein sequence: CASRTGVGSGNTIYF.